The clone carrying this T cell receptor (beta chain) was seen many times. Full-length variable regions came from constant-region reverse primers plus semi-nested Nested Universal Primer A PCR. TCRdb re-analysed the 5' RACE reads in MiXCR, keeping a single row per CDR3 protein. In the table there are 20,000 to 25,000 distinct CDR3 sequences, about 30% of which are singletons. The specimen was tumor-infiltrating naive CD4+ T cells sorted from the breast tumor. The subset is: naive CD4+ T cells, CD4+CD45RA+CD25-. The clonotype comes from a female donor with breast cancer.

The CDR3 DNA follows: TGTGCCAGCAGCTTAGAGCCGGACGGCCAAGGCTACACCTTC. Residues: CASSLEPDGQGYTF. V and J are TRBV11-2 and TRBJ1-2; D uncertain. CDR1 is SGHAT and CDR2 is FQNNGV in the germline V gene. The CDR3 totals 14 residues. V dropped 0 bases and J dropped 8 bases, with 13 bases sitting between them.